This TCR beta chain appears in the sequencing data of a study of blood T cell repertoires in COVID-19. The table came from immunoSEQ multiplex PCR; TCRdb's copy has only in-frame clones and leaves some out. The sample shows around 230,000 clones, approximately 83% of them seen only once. The receptor was isolated from a woman older than 75 with acute or convalescent COVID-19. Sequenced sample: peripheral blood.

The CDR3 reads CATRGGAYNEQFF. Written as DNA, the CDR3 is TGTGCCACCAGAGGGGGGGCCTACAATGAGCAGTTCTTC. This chain links TRBV19 with TRBJ2-1; D perhaps matches TRBD2 (7 bases). V lost 10 bases and J 2 bases, leaving 12 bases between the germline ends. Germline assignment: CDR1 LNHDA and CDR2 SQIVND (reference sequence). The CDR3 is made up of 13 amino acids.